This entry features one T cell receptor beta chain sequence. This entry comes from a study of cytomegalovirus exposure and HLA in healthy donors. The CDR3 is 15 residues long. After removal of 8 bases from V and 3 bases from J, the junction contained 11 bases not matched to a gene. Germline V gene sequence: CDR1 SGHAT, CDR2 FQDESV (reference sequence). The primer mix had 60 Vbeta and 13 Jbeta primers. TCRdb's copy holds only in-frame clones and misses some; the assay was immunoSEQ multiplex PCR. The sample has 96,000 or so clones; the top ten hold 3% to 4%. The material sequenced was PBMCs. The TCR comes from a woman in her 30s in good health and CMV-seronegative. The rearrangement joins TRBV11-1 to TRBJ2-3, with 7 positions matching TRBD2. The CDR3 region has the DNA TGTGCCAGCGGCCCCAGGGAGGGGAGGACAGATACGCAGTATTTT. Protein product: CASGPREGRTDTQYF.